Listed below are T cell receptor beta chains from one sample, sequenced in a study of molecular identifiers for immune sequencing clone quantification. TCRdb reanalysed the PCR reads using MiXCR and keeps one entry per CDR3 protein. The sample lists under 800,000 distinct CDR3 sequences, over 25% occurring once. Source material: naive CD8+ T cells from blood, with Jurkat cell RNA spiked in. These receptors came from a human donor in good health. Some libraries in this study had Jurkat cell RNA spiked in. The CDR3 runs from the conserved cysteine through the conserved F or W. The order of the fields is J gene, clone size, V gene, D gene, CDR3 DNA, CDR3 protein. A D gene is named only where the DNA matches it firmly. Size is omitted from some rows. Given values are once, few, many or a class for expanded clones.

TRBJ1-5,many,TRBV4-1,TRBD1,TGCGCCAGCAGCCAAGTACAGGGGAATCAGCCCCAGCATTTT,CASSQVQGNQPQHF
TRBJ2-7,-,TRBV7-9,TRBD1,TGTGCCAGCAGCCTTCCGGGACAGGGGGTTTACGAGCAGTACTTC,CASSLPGQGVYEQYF
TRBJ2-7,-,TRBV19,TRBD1,TGTGCCAGTAGAGTCGTAGGGGGCGCTTCCGAGCAGTACTTC,CASRVVGGASEQYF
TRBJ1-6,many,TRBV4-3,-,TGCGCCAGCAGTCATACCGAAATAGAGGATTCACCCCTCCACTTT,CASSHTEIEDSPLHF
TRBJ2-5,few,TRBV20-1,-,TGCAGTGCCTCACAGGAGACGGAGACCCAGTACTTC,CSASQETETQYF
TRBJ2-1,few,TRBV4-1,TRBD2,TGCGCCAGCAGCACCCATACTAGCGGGGTCTACAATGAGCAGTTCTTC,CASSTHTSGVYNEQFF
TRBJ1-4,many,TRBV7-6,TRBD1,TGTGCCAGCAGCCCGGGACAGGGTCGCGAAAAACTGTTTTTT,CASSPGQGREKLFF
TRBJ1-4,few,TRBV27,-,TGTGCCAGCAGTCCCGGGACGTACGAAAAACTGTTTTTT,CASSPGTYEKLFF
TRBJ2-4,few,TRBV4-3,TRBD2,TGCGCCAGCAGCCAAGATATCCTAGCGGGAGGGGAACAGTACTTC,CASSQDILAGGEQYF
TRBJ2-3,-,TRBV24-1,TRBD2,TGTGCCACCAGTGATCGCGGGAGTATAGATACGCAGTATTTT,CATSDRGSIDTQYF